This T cell receptor (beta chain) was identified in a study of blood T cell repertoires in COVID-19. Study at large: The study drew acute and convalescent COVID-19 samples from the United States, Italy and Spain.

Under the authors' procedure: Using reference gene primer amplification, nucleated cell counts were estimated. Repertoires were generated with immunoSEQ multiplex PCR, while TCRdb's copy carries only in-frame clones and drops some. That table gives V, J and clone size, and the DNA gave D and trimming. Among about 160,000 clones listed, 85% to 95% were seen once. Enrolled during active infection, Seattle patients were then followed longitudinally. Germline lookup yields CDR1 SGHRS and CDR2 YFSETQ. The CDR3 loop spans 13 amino acids. V gave up 1 base and J gave up 7 bases, with 9 bases separating them. The source is a woman aged 60 to 75 with COVID-19, enrolled during active disease. The chain carries TRBV5-1 and TRBJ2-1; TRBD1 might be the D (5 bases). The material sequenced was peripheral blood. This CDR3 is CASSLSRENEQFF. CDR3 coding DNA: TGCGCCAGCAGCTTGAGCAGGGAAAATGAGCAGTTCTTC.